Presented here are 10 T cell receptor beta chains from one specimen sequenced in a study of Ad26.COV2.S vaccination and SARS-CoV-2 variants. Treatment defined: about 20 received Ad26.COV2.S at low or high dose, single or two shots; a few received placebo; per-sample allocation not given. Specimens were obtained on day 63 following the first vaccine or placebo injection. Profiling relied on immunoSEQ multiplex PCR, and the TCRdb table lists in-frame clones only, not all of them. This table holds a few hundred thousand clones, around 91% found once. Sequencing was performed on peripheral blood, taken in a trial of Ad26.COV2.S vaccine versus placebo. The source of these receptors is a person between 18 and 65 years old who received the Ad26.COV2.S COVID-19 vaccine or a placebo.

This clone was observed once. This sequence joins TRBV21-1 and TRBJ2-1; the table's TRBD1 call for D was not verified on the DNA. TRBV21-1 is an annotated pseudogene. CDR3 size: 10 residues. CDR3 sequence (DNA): TGTGCCAGCAGTAGGGGGGAGCAGTTCTTC. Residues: CASSRGEQFF.

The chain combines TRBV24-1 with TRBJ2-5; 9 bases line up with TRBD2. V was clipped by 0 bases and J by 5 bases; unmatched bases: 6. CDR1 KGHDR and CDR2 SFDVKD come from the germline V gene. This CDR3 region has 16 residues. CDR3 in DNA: TGTGCCACCAGTGATTTGAGGCGGGAGGGCCGTGAGACCCAGTACTTC. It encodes CATSDLRREGRETQYF.

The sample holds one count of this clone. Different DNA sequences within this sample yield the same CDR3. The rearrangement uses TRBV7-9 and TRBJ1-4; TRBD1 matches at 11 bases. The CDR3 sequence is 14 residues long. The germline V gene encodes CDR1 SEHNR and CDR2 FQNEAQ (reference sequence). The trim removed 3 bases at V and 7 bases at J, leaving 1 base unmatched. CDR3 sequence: CASSLGQGGEKLFF. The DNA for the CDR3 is TGTGCCAGCAGCTTGGGACAGGGGGGTGAAAAACTGTTTTTT.

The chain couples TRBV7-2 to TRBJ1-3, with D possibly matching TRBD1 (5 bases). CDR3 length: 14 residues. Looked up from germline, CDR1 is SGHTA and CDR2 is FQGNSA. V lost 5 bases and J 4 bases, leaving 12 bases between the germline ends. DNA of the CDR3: TGTGCCAGCAGCCCCGAGGGGCACGGAAACACCATATATTTT. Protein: CASSPEGHGNTIYF.

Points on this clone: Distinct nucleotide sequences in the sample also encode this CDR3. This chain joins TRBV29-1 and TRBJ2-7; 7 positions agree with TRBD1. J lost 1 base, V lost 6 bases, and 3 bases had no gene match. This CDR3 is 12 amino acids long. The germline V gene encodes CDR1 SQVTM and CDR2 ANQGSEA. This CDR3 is CSVGDSSYEQYF. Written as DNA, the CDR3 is TGCAGCGTGGGGGACAGTTCCTACGAGCAGTACTTC.

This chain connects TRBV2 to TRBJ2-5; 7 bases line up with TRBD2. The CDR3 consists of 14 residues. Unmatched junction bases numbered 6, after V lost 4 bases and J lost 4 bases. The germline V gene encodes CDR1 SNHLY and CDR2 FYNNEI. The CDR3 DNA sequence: TGTGCCAGCAGTGCGACTAGCAATAGAGAGACCCAGTACTTC. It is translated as CASSATSNRETQYF.

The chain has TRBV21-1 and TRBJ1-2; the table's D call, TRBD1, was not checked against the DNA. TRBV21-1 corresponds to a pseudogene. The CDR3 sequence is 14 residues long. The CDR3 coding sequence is TGTGCCAGCAGAAAGGACAGGGGAAACTATGGCTACACCTTC. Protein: CASRKDRGNYGYTF.

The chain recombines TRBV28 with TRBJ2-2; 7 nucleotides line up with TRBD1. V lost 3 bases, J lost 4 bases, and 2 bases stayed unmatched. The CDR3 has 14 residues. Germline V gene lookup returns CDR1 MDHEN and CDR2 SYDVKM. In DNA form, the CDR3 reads TGTGCCAGCAGTTTGCCAGGGGGCACCGGGGAGCTGTTTTTT. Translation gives CASSLPGGTGELFF. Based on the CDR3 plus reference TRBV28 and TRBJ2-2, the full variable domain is DVKVTQSSRYLVKRTGEKVFLECVQDMDHENMFWYRQDPGLGLRLIYFSYDVKMKEKGDIPEGYSVSREKKERFSLILESASTNQTSMYLCASSLPGGTGELFFGEGSRLTVL.

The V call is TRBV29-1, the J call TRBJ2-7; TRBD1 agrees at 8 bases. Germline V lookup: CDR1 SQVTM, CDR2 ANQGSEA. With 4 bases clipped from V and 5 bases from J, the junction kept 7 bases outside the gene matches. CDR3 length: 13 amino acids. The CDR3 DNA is TGCAGCGTTGGACAGGACAGGGATAACGAGCAGTACTTC. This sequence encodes CSVGQDRDNEQYF.

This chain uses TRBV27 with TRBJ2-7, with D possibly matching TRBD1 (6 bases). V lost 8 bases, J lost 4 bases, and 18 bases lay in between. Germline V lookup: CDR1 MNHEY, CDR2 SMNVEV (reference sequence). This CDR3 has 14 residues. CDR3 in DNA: TGTGCCAGCTGGAAGGCAGGGGAGTATTACGAGCAGTACTTC. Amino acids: CASWKAGEYYEQYF.